The 19 T cell receptor beta chains below come from one sample, sequenced in a study of T cell repertoires in breast cancer. During the second nested PCR, blocking oligonucleotides suppressed genes that were not paired. TCRdb ran MiXCR on the emulsion pairing reads and lists one entry per CDR3 protein. The repertoire holds 3,500 to 4,500 distinct CDR3 sequences, with around 40% as singletons. Primers covering all TCR V genes were used in emulsion RT-PCR on CD8+ T cells. The sample consisted of CD8+ T cells. Every receptor here comes from a pool of human donors with breast cancer or a healthy control (not recorded which).

As for this clonotype: This may arise from a read error, as a much more abundant clone is one base away. V and J are TRBV11-3 and TRBJ2-1, with TRBD2 matching 9 bases. The CDR3 extends over 17 amino acids. Germline V gene sequence: CDR1 SGHNT, CDR2 YENEEA. CDR3 sequence (DNA): TGTGCCAGCAGCGGTGGTCATAGCGGGGGAGATTACAGTGAGCAGTTCTTC. The encoded protein is CASSGGHSGGDYSEQFF.

Notes on this clonotype: Germline is not matched at one junction end, which may reflect a read error. This chain connects TRBV6-2 or TRBV6-3 to TRBJ1-5; D gene ambiguous. CDR3 length: 14 residues. Germline V gives CDR1 MNHEY, CDR2 SVGEGT. The CDR3 nucleotides read TGCGCCAGCAGTTACTCAACACACAATCAGCTCCAGCATTTT. Translating it yields CASSYSTHNQLQHF.

The gene calls are TRBV20-1 and TRBJ2-3; the D is unclear. Germline CDR1 is DFQATT and CDR2 is SNEGSKA (reference sequence). V gave up 3 bases and J gave up 4 bases, with 11 bases separating them. This CDR3 spans 13 amino acids. The CDR3 spells CSASALESDTQYF. CDR3 coding DNA: TGCAGTGCTAGCGCTCTAGAATCAGATACGCAGTATTTT.

The CDR3 region has the DNA TGTGCCAGCAGCCTAGGGGGCTCCTACGAGCAGTACTTC. Encoded protein: CASSLGGSYEQYF. This sequence joins TRBV28 and TRBJ2-7; a possible D gene is TRBD1 (6 bases). Germline CDR1 and CDR2: MDHEN and SYDVKM. The CDR3 spans 13 residues. Trimming shortened V by 6 bases and J by 0 bases, and 9 bases separated the two germline ends.

This chain links TRBV27 with TRBJ1-4; no firm D call. V lost 3 bases and J lost 7, with 12 bases in between. CDR1 and CDR2 from the germline V gene are MNHEY and SMNVEV (reference sequence). This CDR3 region has 14 residues. In DNA form, the CDR3 reads TGTGCCAGCAGTTTTAAGGGAAGAAGTGAAAAACTGTTTTTT. As protein: CASSFKGRSEKLFF.

By share, this clonotype ranks as medium-sized. The V gene is TRBV7-9, the J gene TRBJ1-6, with D unclear. The V end lost 2 bases, the J end lost 6 bases, and 11 bases lay between the germline ends. The length of the CDR3 is 15 residues. The V gene's germline CDR1 is SEHNR and CDR2 FQNEAQ (reference sequence). CDR3 DNA sequence: TGTGCCAGCAGCTTAACAGCGGACGCTAATTCACCCCTCCACTTT. It codes for CASSLTADANSPLHF. Combining the CDR3 with reference TRBV7-9 and TRBJ1-6 gives the whole variable domain DTGVSQNPRHKITKRGQNVTFRCDPISEHNRLYWYRQTLGQGPEFLTYFQNEAQLEKSRLLSDRFSAERPKGSFSTLEIQRTEQGDSAMYLCASSLTADANSPLHFGNGTRLTVT.

There are a few counts of this clonotype. J is TRBJ1-4 and V is TRBV20-1, with a weak D call TRBD1 (6 bases). The CDR3 spans 14 residues. Germline CDR1 reads DFQATT; CDR2 reads SNEGSKA (reference sequence). The V and J ends lost 1 base and 8 bases respectively, with 14 bases between them. The CDR3 region has the DNA TGCAGTGCTAGAGGGTATGGACAGAGCGAAAAACTGTTTTTT. Its protein product is CSARGYGQSEKLFF.

This clonotype was recorded at least ten times. The chain recombines TRBV7-2 with TRBJ2-2; no reliable D call. CDR3 size: 16 residues. Deletions cut 2 bases from V and 1 base from J, with 11 bases between. In germline, CDR1 is SGHTA, CDR2 FQGNSA. DNA for the CDR3: TGTGCCAGCAGCTTACGGGCAGCATTGAACACCGGGGAGCTGTTTTTT. Its translation is CASSLRAALNTGELFF. Full variable domain (rest looked up from reference TRBV7-2 and TRBJ2-2): GAGVSQSPSNKVTEKGKDVELRCDPISGHTALYWYRQSLGQGLEFLIYFQGNSAPDKSGLPSDRFSAERTGGSVSTLTIQRTQQEDSAVYLCASSLRAALNTGELFFGEGSRLTVL.

This clonotype was counted at least ten times. This rearrangement joins TRBV29-1 to TRBJ2-1; 10 bases match TRBD2. Unmatched junction bases numbered 4, after V lost 0 bases and J lost 5 bases. The CDR3 spans 15 residues. Germline values: CDR1 SQVTM, CDR2 ANQGSEA. CDR3: CSVEEAGGYHNEQFF. The CDR3 DNA follows: TGCAGCGTTGAAGAAGCGGGAGGGTACCACAATGAGCAGTTCTTC.

Worth noting for this clonotype: A much larger clone differs from this one at a single base, so this may be a read error. The chain couples TRBV7-2 to TRBJ1-1; D unresolved. The V end was cut by 5 bases, the J end by 7 bases, with 23 bases between. This CDR3 is 16 amino acids long. CDR1 is SGHTA, CDR2 FQGNSA, per germline. For the CDR3, the DNA is TGTGCCAGCAGCGTAGTTAACCTTTGGGGTCGCGGTGAAGCTTTCTTT. Translation: CASSVVNLWGRGEAFF.

For this clonotype: A clone one base away is much larger, so this may be a read error. The rearrangement links TRBV6-2 or TRBV6-3 to TRBJ1-6; D is unresolved. CDR3 length equals 11 residues. Germline lookup yields CDR1 MNHEY and CDR2 SVGEGT. The CDR3, as DNA: TGTGCCAGCAGTTACCCATCACCCCGCCACTTT. Translating gives CASSYPSPRHF.

This clonotype appeared a few times. The gene calls are TRBV6-2 or TRBV6-3 and TRBJ2-7; D unclear. V was cut by 2 bases and J by 6 bases, with 5 bases left in between. There are 11 residues in the CDR3. CDR1 is MNHEY, CDR2 SVGEGT, per germline. The CDR3 is CASSYPSEQYF. The CDR3 DNA sequence: TGTGCCAGCAGTTACCCAAGCGAGCAGTACTTC.

The CDR3 sequence is CASSVGTGELFF. The CDR3 DNA is TGTGCCAGCAGTGTAGGAACCGGGGAGCTGTTTTTT. V is TRBV2 and J is TRBJ2-2; the D is unclear. The V and J ends lost 4 bases and 5 bases respectively, with 5 bases between them. The CDR3 consists of 12 residues. CDR1 and CDR2 (germline): SNHLY, FYNNEI.

This chain links TRBV28 with TRBJ1-2, with 7 bases matching TRBD1. The V segment lost 10 bases and the J segment 4 bases; nucleotides outside the gene matches: 0. CDR3 length: 10 amino acids. Germline V gene lookup returns CDR1 MDHEN and CDR2 SYDVKM. The CDR3 DNA sequence: TGTGCCACAGGGGGCTATGGCTACACCTTC. It translates to CATGGYGYTF.

V is TRBV18 and J is TRBJ1-1; TRBD1 aligns across 8 bases. V gave up 5 bases and J gave up 5 bases; unmatched junction bases: 7. The germline gives CDR1 KGHSH, CDR2 LQKENI. The CDR3 has 14 amino acids. The CDR3 DNA reads as TGTGCCAGCTCATCGGACAGGGTGGGGACTGAAGCTTTCTTT. Residues: CASSSDRVGTEAFF.

Many counts were recorded for this clonotype. V gene TRBV6-1 combines with J gene TRBJ2-5; TRBD1 might be the D (5 bases). The CDR3 loop spans 16 amino acids. Germline CDR1 and CDR2: MNHNS and SASEGT. Trimming took 4 bases from V and 5 from J, leaving 20 bases between them. The CDR3 DNA reads as TGTGCCAGCAGTGCCCAGGCGGAGCAGGGTAGGGAGACCCAGTACTTC. Protein sequence: CASSAQAEQGRETQYF.

Of note for this clonotype: A much larger clone sits a single nucleotide away, making a read error possible. The CDR3: CAIRQTSSGDTIYF. The CDR3 DNA follows: TGTGCCATACGACAGACCAGCTCTGGAGACACCATATATTTT. The chain couples TRBV6-5 to TRBJ1-3; D is perhaps TRBD1 (5 bases). In germline, CDR1 is MNHEY, CDR2 SVGAGI. The CDR3 covers 14 residues.

The table lists this clonotype with many counts. The chain carries TRBV5-6 and TRBJ2-2, with TRBD2 matching 10 bases. Germline values: CDR1 SGHDT, CDR2 YYEEEE. The J segment lost 4 bases and the V segment lost 0 bases, leaving 3 bases of the junction unmatched. There are 16 residues in the CDR3. The CDR3 here is CASSLVLAGVTGELFF. The CDR3 DNA reads as TGTGCCAGCAGCTTGGTGCTAGCGGGAGTCACCGGGGAGCTGTTTTTT. Using reference TRBV5-6 and TRBJ2-2 for the parts outside the CDR3, the full variable domain is DAGVTQSPTHLIKTRGQQVTLRCSPKSGHDTVSWYQQALGQGPQFIFQYYEEEERQRGNFPDRFSGHQFPNYSSELNVNALLLGDSALYLCASSLVLAGVTGELFFGEGSRLTVL.

The chain employs TRBV3-1 and TRBJ1-5; D unresolved. Germline loops: CDR1 LGHDT, CDR2 YNNKEL (reference sequence). Deletions cut 0 bases from V and 1 base from J, with 7 bases between. There are 15 residues in the CDR3. Here the CDR3 reads CASSQDGQSNQPQHF. The CDR3 nucleotides are TGTGCCAGCAGCCAAGACGGTCAGAGCAATCAGCCCCAGCATTTT. Complete variable domain (other parts from reference TRBV3-1 and TRBJ1-5): DTAVSQTPKYLVTQMGNDKSIKCEQNLGHDTMYWYKQDSKKFLKIMFSYNNKELIINETVPNRFSPKSPDKAHLNLHINSLELGDSAVYFCASSQDGQSNQPQHFGDGTRLSIL.